This TCR beta chain was sequenced during a study of CD8+CD57+ T cells in acquired aplastic anemia. Trimming took 3 bases from V and 1 from J; bases not matched to a gene: 1. This CDR3 spans 15 amino acids. Germline CDR1 and CDR2: LGHNA and YSLEER. Both TCR beta VDJ combination and CDR3 sequence profiling were carried out. Genomic DNA was the template for this profiling. MiXCR was run by TCRdb on the reads, yielding one entry per CDR3 protein. Of approximately 200,000 distinct CDR3 sequences in the sample, about 59% were seen once. Many counts were recorded for this clonotype. The target antigen is unknown. Findings and limits, study-wide: No significant patient-versus-control difference appeared in CD8+ Simpson's diversity.

The specimen sequenced was sorted CD4+, CD8+, or CD8+CD57+ T cells (not recorded which) from PBMCs. The source of this sequence is a human donor in good health. The chain has TRBV4-3 and TRBJ2-2; 8 bases line up with TRBD2. The CDR3 is CASSQGLVNTGELFF. The CDR3, as DNA: TGCGCCAGCAGCCAGGGACTAGTGAACACCGGGGAGCTGTTTTTT.